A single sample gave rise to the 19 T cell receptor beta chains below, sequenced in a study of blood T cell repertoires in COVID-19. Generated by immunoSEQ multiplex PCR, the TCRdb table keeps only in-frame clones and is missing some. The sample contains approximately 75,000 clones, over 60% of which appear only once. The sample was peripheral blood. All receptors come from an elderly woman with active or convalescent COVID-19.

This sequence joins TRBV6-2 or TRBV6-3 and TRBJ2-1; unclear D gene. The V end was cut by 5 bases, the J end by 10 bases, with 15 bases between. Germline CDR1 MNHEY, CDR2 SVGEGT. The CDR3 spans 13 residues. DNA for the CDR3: TGTGCCAGCAGTACCTCTAGTCTCGGGGAGCAGTTCTTC. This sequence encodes CASSTSSLGEQFF.

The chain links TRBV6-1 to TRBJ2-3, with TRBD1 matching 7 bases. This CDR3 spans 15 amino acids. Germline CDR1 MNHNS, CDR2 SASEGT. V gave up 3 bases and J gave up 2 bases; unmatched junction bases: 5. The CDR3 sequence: CASSDIGTATDTQYF. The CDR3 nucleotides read TGTGCCAGCAGTGATATTGGGACAGCCACAGATACGCAGTATTTT.

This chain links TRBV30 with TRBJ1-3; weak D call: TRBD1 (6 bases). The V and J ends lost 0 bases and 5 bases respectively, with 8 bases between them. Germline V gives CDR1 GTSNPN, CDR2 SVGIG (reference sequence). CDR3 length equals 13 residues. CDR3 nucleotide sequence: TGTGCCTGGAGTGTATGGGGGCGAAACACCATATATTTT. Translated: CAWSVWGRNTIYF.

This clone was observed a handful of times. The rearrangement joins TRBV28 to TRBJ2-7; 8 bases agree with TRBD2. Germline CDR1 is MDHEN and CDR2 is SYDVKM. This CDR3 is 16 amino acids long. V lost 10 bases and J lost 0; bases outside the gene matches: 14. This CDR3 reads CATAGGAGAFSYEQYF. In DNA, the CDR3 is TGTGCCACCGCCGGGGGGGCGGGGGCATTCTCCTACGAGCAGTACTTC.

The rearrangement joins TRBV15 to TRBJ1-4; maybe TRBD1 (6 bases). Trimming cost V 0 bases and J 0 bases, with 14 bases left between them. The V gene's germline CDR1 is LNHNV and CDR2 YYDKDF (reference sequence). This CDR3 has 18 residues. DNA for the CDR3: TGTGCCACCAGCAGAGATGTACAGGGAGTTGCAACTAATGAAAAACTGTTTTTT. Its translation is CATSRDVQGVATNEKLFF.

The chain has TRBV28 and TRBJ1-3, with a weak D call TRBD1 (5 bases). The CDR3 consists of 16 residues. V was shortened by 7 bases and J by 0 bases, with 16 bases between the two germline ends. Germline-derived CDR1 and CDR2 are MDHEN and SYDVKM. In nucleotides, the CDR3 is TGTGCCAGCAATAACGGGGGTGAAGACTCTGGAAACACCATATATTTT. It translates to CASNNGGEDSGNTIYF.

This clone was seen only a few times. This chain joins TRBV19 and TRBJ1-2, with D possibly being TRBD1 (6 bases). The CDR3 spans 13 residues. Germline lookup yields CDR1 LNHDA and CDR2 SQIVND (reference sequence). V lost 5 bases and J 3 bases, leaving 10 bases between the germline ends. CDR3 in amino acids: CASSRGGDYGYTF. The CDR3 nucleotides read TGTGCCAGTAGTCGTGGGGGCGACTATGGCTACACCTTC.

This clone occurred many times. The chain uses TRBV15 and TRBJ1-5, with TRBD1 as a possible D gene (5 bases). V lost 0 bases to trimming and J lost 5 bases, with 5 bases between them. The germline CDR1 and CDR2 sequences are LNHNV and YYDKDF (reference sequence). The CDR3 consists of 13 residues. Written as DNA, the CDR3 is TGTGCCACCAGCAGAGACAGGGATCAGCCCCAGCATTTT. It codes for CATSRDRDQPQHF.

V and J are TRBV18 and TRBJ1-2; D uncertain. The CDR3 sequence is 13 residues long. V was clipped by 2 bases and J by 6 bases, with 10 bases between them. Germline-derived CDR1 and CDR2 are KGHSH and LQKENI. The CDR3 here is CASSPSLGDGYTF. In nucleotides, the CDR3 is TGTGCCAGCTCACCATCGCTGGGCGATGGCTACACCTTC.

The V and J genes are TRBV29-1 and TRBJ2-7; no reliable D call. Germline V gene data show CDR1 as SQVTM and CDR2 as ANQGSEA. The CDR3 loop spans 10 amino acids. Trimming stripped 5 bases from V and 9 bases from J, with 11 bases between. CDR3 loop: CSVYSGGQYF. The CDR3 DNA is TGCAGCGTTTATTCCGGCGGGCAGTACTTC.

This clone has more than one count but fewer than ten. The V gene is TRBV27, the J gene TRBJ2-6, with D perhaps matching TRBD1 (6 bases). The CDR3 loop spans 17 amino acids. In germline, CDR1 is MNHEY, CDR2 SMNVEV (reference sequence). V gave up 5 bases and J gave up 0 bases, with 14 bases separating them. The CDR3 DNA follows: TGTGCCAGCAGTCTTACCGGGACACACTCTGGGGCCAACGTCCTGACTTTC. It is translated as CASSLTGTHSGANVLTF.

The CDR3: CASSSSSGSTNSPLHF. The CDR3 nucleotides read TGTGCCAGCAGCTCAAGCTCGGGATCTACAAATTCACCCCTCCACTTT. This chain connects TRBV9 to TRBJ1-6, with D uncertain. Germline assignment: CDR1 SGDLS and CDR2 YYNGEE. CDR3 length equals 16 residues. Trimming pared 4 bases from V and 7 bases from J, leaving 18 bases between.

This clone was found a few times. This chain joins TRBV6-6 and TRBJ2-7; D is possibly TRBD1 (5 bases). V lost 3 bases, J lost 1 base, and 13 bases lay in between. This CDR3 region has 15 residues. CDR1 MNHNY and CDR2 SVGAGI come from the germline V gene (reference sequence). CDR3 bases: TGTGCCAGCAGTTATAGTCCCGACAGTTCCTACGAGCAGTACTTC. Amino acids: CASSYSPDSSYEQYF.

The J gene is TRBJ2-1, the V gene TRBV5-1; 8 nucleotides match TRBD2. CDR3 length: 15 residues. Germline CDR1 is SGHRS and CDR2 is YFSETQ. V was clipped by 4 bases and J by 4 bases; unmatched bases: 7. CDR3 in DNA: TGCGCCAGCAGCACGGTCGGGGGGGTATACAATGAGCAGTTCTTC. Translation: CASSTVGGVYNEQFF.

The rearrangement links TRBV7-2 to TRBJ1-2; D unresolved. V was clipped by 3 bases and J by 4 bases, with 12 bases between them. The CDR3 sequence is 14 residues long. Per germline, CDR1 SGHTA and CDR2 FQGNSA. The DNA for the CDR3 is TGTGCCAGCAGCTTGGGAGACACAATCTATGGCTACACCTTC. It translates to CASSLGDTIYGYTF.

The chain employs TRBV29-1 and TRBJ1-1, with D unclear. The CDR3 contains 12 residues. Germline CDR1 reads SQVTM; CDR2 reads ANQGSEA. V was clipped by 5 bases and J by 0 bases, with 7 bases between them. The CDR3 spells CSVQDLNTEAFF. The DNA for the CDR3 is TGCAGCGTTCAGGATCTGAACACTGAAGCTTTCTTT.

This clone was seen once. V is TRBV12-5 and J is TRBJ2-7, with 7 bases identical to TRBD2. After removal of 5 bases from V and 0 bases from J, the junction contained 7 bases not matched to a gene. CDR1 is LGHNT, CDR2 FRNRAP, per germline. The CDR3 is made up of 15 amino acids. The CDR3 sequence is CASGRVSGPSYEQYF. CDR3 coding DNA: TGTGCTAGTGGTCGCGTTAGCGGGCCCTCCTACGAGCAGTACTTC.

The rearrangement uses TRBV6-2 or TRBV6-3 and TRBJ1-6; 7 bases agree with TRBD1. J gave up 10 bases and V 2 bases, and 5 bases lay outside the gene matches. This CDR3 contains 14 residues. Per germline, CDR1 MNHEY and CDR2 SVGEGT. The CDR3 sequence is CASSYNDRDSPLHF. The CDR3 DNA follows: TGTGCCAGCAGTTACAACGACAGGGACTCACCCCTCCACTTT.

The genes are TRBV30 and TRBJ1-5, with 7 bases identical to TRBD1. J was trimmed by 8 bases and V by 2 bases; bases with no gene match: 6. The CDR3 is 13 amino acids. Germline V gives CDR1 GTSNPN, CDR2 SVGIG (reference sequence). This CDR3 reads CAWSQQGSEPQHF. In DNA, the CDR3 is TGTGCCTGGAGTCAACAGGGGAGTGAGCCCCAGCATTTT.